Below are 5 T cell receptor beta chains sequenced from a single sample in a study of T cell repertoires in cytomegalovirus infection. TCRdb independently ran MiXCR on the reads; one entry per CDR3 protein. Of about 78,000 distinct CDR3 sequences detected, roughly 40% appear once; the ten largest clones hold approximately 93%. No antigen has been identified for these receptors. Sequenced material: CD8+ T cells from cultured PBMCs, taken from culture after CMV antigen stimulation. Source of these receptors: a human donor in good health (CMV status not recorded). Some clones in this sample may be carry-over from other donors' samples.

The rearrangement joins TRBV11-2 to TRBJ2-3; D remains unclear. This CDR3 is built from 16 residues. Germline V gives CDR1 SGHAT, CDR2 FQNNGV. V was trimmed by 0 bases and J by 0 bases, leaving 10 bases between them. The CDR3 loop is CASSLEVGWSTDTQYF. Here the CDR3 DNA reads TGTGCCAGCAGCTTAGAGGTCGGCTGGAGCACAGATACGCAGTATTTT.

V is TRBV7-3 and J is TRBJ2-3; TRBD2 aligns across 15 bases. Germline V gives CDR1 SGHTA, CDR2 FQGTGA. J lost 9 bases, V lost 4 bases, and 5 bases had no gene match. The CDR3 loop spans 15 amino acids. CDR3 DNA sequence: TGTGCCAGCAGCTCCGGACTAGCGGGGGGGCCCACGCAGTATTTT. It encodes CASSSGLAGGPTQYF.

This clonotype was observed once. The rearrangement joins TRBV5-1 to TRBJ1-1, with D uncertain. Trimming pared 3 bases from V and 0 bases from J, leaving 18 bases between. The germline CDR1 and CDR2 sequences are SGHRS and YFSETQ. The CDR3 is 17 amino acids. CDR3 loop: CASSSPDETAMNTEAFF. The CDR3 nucleotides read TGCGCCAGCAGCTCCCCCGACGAGACCGCGATGAACACTGAAGCTTTCTTT.

This chain joins TRBV11-2 and TRBJ2-7, with D hard to call. This CDR3 is 14 amino acids long. V shed 5 bases and J shed 1 base, with 12 bases lying between them. The germline V gene encodes CDR1 SGHAT and CDR2 FQNNGV. The CDR3 DNA sequence: TGTGCCAGCAGCCTCCTCTTGGGGTCCTACGAGCAGTACTTC. Protein sequence: CASSLLLGSYEQYF. The full variable domain, with the rest looked up from reference TRBV11-2 and TRBJ2-7, is EAGVAQSPRYKIIEKRQSVAFWCNPISGHATLYWYQQILGQGPKLLIQFQNNGVVDDSQLPKDRFSAERLKGVDSTLKIQPAKLEDSAVYLCASSLLLGSYEQYFGPGTRLTVT.

This sequence joins TRBV11-2 and TRBJ2-7, with 7 bases matching TRBD1. After removal of 0 bases from V and 1 base from J, the junction contained 3 bases not matched to a gene. Germline lookup yields CDR1 SGHAT and CDR2 FQNNGV. This CDR3 spans 15 amino acids. The CDR3 sequence is CASSLDWTGSYEQYF. For the CDR3, the DNA is TGTGCCAGCAGCTTAGATTGGACAGGATCCTACGAGCAGTACTTC. The complete variable domain, with remaining parts taken from reference TRBV11-2 and TRBJ2-7, reads EAGVAQSPRYKIIEKRQSVAFWCNPISGHATLYWYQQILGQGPKLLIQFQNNGVVDDSQLPKDRFSAERLKGVDSTLKIQPAKLEDSAVYLCASSLDWTGSYEQYFGPGTRLTVT.